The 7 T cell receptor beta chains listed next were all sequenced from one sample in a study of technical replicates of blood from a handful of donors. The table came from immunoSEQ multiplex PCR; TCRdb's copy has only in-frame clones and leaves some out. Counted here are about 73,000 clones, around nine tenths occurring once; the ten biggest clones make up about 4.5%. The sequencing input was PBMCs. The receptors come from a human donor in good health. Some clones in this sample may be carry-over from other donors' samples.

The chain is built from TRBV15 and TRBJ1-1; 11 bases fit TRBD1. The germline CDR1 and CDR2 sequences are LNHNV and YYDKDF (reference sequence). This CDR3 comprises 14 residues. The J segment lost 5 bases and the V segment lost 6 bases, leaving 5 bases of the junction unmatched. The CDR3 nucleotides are TGTGCCACCAGGCGGACAGGGGGCAATACTGAAGCTTTCTTT. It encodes CATRRTGGNTEAFF.

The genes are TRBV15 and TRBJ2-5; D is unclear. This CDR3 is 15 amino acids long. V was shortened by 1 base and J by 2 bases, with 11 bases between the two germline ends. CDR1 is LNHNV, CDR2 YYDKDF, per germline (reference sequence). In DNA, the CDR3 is TGTGCCACCAGCAGAGTCGCAGTTTTTCAAGAGACCCAGTACTTC. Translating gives CATSRVAVFQETQYF.

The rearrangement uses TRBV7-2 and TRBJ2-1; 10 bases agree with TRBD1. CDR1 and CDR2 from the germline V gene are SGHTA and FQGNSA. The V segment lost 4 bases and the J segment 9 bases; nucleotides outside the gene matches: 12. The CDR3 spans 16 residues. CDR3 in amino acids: CASSSWRDRGGGEQFF. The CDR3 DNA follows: TGTGCCAGCAGCTCCTGGCGGGACAGGGGAGGAGGTGAGCAGTTCTTC. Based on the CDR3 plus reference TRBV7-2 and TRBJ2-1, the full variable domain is GAGVSQSPSNKVTEKGKDVELRCDPISGHTALYWYRQSLGQGLEFLIYFQGNSAPDKSGLPSDRFSAERTGGSVSTLTIQRTQQEDSAVYLCASSSWRDRGGGEQFFGPGTRLTVL.

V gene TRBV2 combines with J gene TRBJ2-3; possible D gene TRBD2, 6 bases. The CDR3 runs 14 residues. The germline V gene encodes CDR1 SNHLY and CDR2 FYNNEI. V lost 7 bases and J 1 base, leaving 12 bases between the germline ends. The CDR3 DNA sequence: TGTGCCAGCATTCGGACTATCCGCACAGATACGCAGTATTTT. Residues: CASIRTIRTDTQYF.

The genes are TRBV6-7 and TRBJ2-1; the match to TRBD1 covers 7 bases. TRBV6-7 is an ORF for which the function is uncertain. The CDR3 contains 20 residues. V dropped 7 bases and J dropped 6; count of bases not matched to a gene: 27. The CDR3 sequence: CASTSWAGTVRVGQSNEQFF. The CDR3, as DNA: TGTGCCAGCACCTCCTGGGCCGGGACAGTTAGGGTTGGGCAGAGCAATGAGCAGTTCTTC.

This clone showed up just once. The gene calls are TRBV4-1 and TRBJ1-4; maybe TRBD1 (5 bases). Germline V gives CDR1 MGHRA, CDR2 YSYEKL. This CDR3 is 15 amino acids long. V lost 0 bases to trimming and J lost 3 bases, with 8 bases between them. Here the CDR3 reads CASSQDTQANEKLFF. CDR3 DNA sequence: TGCGCCAGCAGCCAAGATACACAGGCTAATGAAAAACTGTTTTTT.

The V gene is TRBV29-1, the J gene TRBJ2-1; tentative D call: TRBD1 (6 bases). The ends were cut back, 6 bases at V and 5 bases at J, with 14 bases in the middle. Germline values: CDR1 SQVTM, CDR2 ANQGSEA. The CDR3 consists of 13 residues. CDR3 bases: TGCAGCGTGGTTGAGGACAGACACAATGAGCAGTTCTTC. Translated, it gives CSVVEDRHNEQFF.